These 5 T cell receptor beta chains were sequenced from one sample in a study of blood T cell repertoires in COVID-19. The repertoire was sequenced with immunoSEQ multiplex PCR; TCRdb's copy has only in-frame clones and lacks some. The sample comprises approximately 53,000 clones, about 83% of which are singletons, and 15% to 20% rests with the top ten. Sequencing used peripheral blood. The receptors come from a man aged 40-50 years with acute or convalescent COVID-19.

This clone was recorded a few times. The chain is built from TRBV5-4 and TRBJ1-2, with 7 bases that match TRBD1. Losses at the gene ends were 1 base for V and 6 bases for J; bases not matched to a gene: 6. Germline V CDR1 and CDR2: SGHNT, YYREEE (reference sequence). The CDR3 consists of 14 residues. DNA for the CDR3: TGTGCCAGCAGCTTGCTTTACAGGGGAAATGGCTACACCTTC. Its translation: CASSLLYRGNGYTF.

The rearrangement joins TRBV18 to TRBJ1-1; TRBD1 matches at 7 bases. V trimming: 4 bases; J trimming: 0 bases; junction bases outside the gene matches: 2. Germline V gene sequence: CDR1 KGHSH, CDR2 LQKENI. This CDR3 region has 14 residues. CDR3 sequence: CASSLRGVNTEAFF. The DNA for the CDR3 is TGTGCCAGCTCACTCAGGGGGGTGAACACTGAAGCTTTCTTT.

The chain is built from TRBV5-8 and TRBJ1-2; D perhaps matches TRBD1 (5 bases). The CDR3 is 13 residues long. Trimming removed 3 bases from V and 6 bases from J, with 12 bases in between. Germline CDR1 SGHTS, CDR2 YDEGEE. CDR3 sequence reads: CASSWEQDNGYTF. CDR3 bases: TGTGCCAGCAGCTGGGAACAGGACAATGGCTACACCTTC.

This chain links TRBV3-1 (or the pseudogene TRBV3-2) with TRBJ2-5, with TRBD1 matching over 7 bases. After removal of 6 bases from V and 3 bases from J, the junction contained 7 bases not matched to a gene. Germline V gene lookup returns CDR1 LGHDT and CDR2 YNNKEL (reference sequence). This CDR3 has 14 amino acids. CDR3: CASSRLTGEETQYF. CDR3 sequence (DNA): TGTGCCAGCAGTCGTTTAACAGGGGAAGAGACCCAGTACTTC.

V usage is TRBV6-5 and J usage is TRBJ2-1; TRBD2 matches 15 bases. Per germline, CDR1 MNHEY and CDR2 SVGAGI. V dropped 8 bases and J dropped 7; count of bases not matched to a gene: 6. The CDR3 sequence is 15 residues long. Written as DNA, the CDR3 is TGTGCCAGCTGGACTAGCGGGAGGGCGGATAATGAGCAGTTCTTC. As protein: CASWTSGRADNEQFF.